This TCR beta chain was found in a study of response to subunit inactivated influenza vaccine. This clonotype was picked up many times. CDR3 length: 16 residues. The V gene's germline CDR1 is SQVTM and CDR2 ANQGSEA. J was trimmed by 4 bases and V by 6 bases; bases with no gene match: 16. TCRdb passed the RT-PCR reads through MiXCR, listing each CDR3 protein once. In the table there are approximately 700,000 distinct CDR3 sequences, approximately 15% of which are singletons. The starting material was PBMCs from blood, obtained 11 to 12 days after vaccination. The chain joins TRBV29-1 to TRBJ2-3, with 7 bases that match TRBD2. The TCR was taken from a man aged 50-60 years who received an inactivated influenza vaccine. CDR3 DNA: TGCAGCGTGGGGGGGAGGACTAGAAGATCCCCAGATACGCAGTATTTT. It yields the protein CSVGGRTRRSPDTQYF.